One T cell receptor beta chain is described in this entry. Its specificity is unknown. The CDR3 has 15 amino acids. CDR1 and CDR2 (germline): MNHEY, SVGAGI. After removal of 0 bases from V and 5 bases from J, the junction contained 6 bases not matched to a gene. The data belong to a study of T cell repertoires in cytomegalovirus infection. On the study more broadly: Both CMV infection and a matching HLA type were indicated by public TCR beta signatures. Study observations and caveats: People with CMV and the relevant HLA were identified by cumulative public TCR beta family frequency.

MiXCR was run by TCRdb on the reads, yielding one entry per CDR3 protein. The sample lists 350,000 to 500,000 distinct CDR3 sequences, 25% to 40% seen once, with 12% to 15% in the top ten. Material: PBMCs. The chain employs TRBV6-5 and TRBJ2-7; 8 bases agree with TRBD1. The clonotype comes from a human donor in good health (CMV status not recorded). Some clones in this sample may be carry-over from other donors' samples. In DNA, the CDR3 is TGTGCCAGCAGTTACTCGAGACAGGGGTTGAACGAGCAGTACTTC. Its translation is CASSYSRQGLNEQYF.